This record concerns one T cell receptor beta chain sequence. The antigen is unknown. This entry comes from a study of T cell responses to AZD1222 COVID-19 vaccine. On the study more broadly: Pooled together were second doses at about 4 or about 12 weeks. Broader study findings: Recipients of AZD1222 seropositive at baseline numbered only 6 or 7. Among the donors, most were white British and more were female, and clonal diversity was possibly underestimated. CD4 TCRs linked to vaccination spanned spike, dominating at 160-218 and 743-854.

Trimming pared 7 bases from V and 2 bases from J, leaving 21 bases between. Germline CDR1 SGHRS, CDR2 YFSETQ. The CDR3 is 16 residues long. Sequenced by immunoSEQ multiplex PCR; TCRdb stores in-frame clones only, minus some. The top ten clones hold less than 3.5% of a sample with some 94,000 clones, roughly 85% of them seen once. This sequence originates from an adult in good health. The chain links TRBV5-1 to TRBJ1-1; the D gene is possibly TRBD1 (6 bases). The sequencing used peripheral blood, collected on day 0 of AZD1222 vaccination. This chain's CDR3 is CASSAPTGFGNTEAFF. CDR3 nucleotides: TGCGCCAGCTCTGCCCCCACAGGGTTTGGAAACACTGAAGCTTTCTTT. Combining the CDR3 with reference TRBV5-1 and TRBJ1-1 gives the whole variable domain KAGVTQTPRYLIKTRGQQVTLSCSPISGHRSVSWYQQTPGQGLQFLFEYFSETQRNKGNFPGRFSGRQFSNSRSEMNVSTLELGDSALYLCASSAPTGFGNTEAFFGQGTRLTVV.